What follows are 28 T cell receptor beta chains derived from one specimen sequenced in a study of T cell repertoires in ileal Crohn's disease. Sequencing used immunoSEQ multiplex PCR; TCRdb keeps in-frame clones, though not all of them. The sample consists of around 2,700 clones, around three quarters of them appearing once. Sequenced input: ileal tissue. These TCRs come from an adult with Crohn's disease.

The CDR3 sequence: CASSLPQGFNTEAFF. For the CDR3, the DNA is TGCGCCAGCAGCCTCCCTCAGGGGTTCAACACTGAAGCTTTCTTT. V and J are TRBV5-1 and TRBJ1-1; D may be TRBD1 (6 bases). Germline CDR1 is SGHRS and CDR2 is YFSETQ. V lost 4 bases and J 2 bases, leaving 15 bases between the germline ends. The CDR3 totals 15 residues.

The CDR3 DNA sequence: TGTTCCGCCGGGACAGCCTTATCAGCTTTCTTT. Its translation: CSAGTALSAFF. The chain employs TRBV19 and TRBJ1-1, with 7 bases identical to TRBD1. The CDR3 has 11 amino acids. Germline assignment: CDR1 LNHDA and CDR2 SQIVND (reference sequence).

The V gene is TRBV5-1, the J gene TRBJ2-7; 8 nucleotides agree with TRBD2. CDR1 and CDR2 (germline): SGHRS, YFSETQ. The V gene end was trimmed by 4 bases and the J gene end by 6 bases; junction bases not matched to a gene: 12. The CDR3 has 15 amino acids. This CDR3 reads CASSTTPGLGGEQYF. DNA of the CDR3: TGCGCCAGCAGCACAACCCCGGGACTAGGAGGCGAGCAGTACTTC.

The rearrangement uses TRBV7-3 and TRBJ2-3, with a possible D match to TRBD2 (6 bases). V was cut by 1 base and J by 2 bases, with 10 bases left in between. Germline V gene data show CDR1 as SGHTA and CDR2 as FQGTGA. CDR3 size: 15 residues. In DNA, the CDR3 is TGTGCCAGCAGCTTAATCGGGGAGGCCACAGATACGCAGTATTTT. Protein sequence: CASSLIGEATDTQYF.

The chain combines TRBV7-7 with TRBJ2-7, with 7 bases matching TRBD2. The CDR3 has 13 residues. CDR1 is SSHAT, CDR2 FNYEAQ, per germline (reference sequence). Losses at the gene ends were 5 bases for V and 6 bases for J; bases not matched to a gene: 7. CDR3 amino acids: CASSPRLAGEQYF. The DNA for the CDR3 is TGTGCCAGCAGCCCACGACTAGCCGGCGAGCAGTACTTC.

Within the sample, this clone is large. The CDR3, as DNA: TGTGCCAGCAGCCAGGGGCTGAACTATGGCTACACCTTC. Translating it yields CASSQGLNYGYTF. The V and J genes are TRBV5-5 and TRBJ1-2; D might be TRBD1 (6 bases). V was cut by 4 bases and J by 2 bases, with 9 bases left in between. CDR3 length equals 13 residues. Germline CDR1 SGHKS, CDR2 YYEKEE (reference sequence).

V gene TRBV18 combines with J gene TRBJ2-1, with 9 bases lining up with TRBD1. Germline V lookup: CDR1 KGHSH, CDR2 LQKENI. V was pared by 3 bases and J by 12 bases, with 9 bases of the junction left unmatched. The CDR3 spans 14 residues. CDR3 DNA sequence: TGTGCCAGCTCACCCTCGGGACAGGGTACGCGGCAGTTCTTC. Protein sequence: CASSPSGQGTRQFF.

The chain's CDR3 is CASSLISGDRIGETQYF. The CDR3 region has the DNA TGTGCCAGCAGCTTAATCAGCGGGGACAGGATAGGGGAGACCCAGTACTTC. This chain joins TRBV5-5 and TRBJ2-5; maybe TRBD1 (8 bases). V was shortened by 2 bases and J by 5 bases, with 22 bases between the two germline ends. The length of the CDR3 is 17 residues. Germline CDR1 is SGHKS and CDR2 is YYEKEE (reference sequence).

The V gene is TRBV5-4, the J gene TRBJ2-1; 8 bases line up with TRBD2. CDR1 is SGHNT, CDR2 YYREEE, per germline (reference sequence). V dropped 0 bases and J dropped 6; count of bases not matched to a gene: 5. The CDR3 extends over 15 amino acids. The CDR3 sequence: CASSLELADSNEQFF. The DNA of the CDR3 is TGTGCCAGCAGCTTGGAACTAGCGGACAGCAATGAGCAGTTCTTC.

The CDR3 nucleotides read TGTGCCAGCAGCTCCCGGCTAGCCCAATACAATGAGCAGTTCTTC. Protein sequence: CASSSRLAQYNEQFF. The chain combines TRBV7-9 with TRBJ2-1; D might be TRBD2 (5 bases). This CDR3 is built from 15 residues. CDR1 and CDR2 (germline): SEHNR, FQNEAQ (reference sequence). Trimming removed 4 bases from V and 4 bases from J, with 14 bases in between.

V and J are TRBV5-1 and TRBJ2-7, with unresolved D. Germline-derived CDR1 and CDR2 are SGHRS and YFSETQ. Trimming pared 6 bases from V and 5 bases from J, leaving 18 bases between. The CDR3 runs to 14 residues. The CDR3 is CASNKNTPTHEQYF. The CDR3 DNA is TGCGCCAGCAACAAGAATACCCCAACCCACGAGCAGTACTTC.

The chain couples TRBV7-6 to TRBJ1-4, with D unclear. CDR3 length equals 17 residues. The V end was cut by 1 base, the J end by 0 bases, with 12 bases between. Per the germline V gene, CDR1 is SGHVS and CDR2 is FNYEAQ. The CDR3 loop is CASSLVRAGATNEKLFF. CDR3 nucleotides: TGTGCCAGCAGCTTAGTACGTGCGGGTGCAACTAATGAAAAACTGTTTTTT. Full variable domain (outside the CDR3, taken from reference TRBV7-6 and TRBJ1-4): GAGVSQSPRYKVTKRGQDVALRCDPISGHVSLYWYRQALGQGPEFLTYFNYEAQQDKSGLPNDRFSAERPEGSISTLTIQRTEQRDSAMYRCASSLVRAGATNEKLFFGSGTQLSVL.

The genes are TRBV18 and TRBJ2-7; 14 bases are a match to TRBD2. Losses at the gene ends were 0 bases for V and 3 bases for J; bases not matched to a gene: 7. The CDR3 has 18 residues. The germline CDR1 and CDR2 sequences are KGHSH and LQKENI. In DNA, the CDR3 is TGTGCCAGCTCACCACCGTTTGGGACTAGCGGGAGAGACTACGAGCAGTACTTC. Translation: CASSPPFGTSGRDYEQYF.

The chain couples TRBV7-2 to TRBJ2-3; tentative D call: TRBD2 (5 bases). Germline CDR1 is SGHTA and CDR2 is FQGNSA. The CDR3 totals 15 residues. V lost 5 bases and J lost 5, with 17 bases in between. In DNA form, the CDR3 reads TGTGCCAGCAGCGTCCACGGGAATTATAGAGATACGCAGTATTTT. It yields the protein CASSVHGNYRDTQYF. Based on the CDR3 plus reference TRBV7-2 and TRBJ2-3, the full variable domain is GAGVSQSPSNKVTEKGKDVELRCDPISGHTALYWYRQSLGQGLEFLIYFQGNSAPDKSGLPSDRFSAERTGGSVSTLTIQRTQQEDSAVYLCASSVHGNYRDTQYFGPGTRLTVL.

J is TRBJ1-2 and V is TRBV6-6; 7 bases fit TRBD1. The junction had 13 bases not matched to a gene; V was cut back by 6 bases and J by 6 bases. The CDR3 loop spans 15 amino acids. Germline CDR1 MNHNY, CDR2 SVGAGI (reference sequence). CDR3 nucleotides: TGTGCCAGCAGCTCCTACTCCGACAGGGTTGATGGCTACACCTTC. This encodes CASSSYSDRVDGYTF.

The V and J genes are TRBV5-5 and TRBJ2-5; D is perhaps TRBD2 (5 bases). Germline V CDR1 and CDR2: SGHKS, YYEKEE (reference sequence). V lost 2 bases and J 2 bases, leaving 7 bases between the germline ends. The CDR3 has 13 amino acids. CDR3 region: CASSFPGQETQYF. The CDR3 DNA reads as TGTGCCAGCAGCTTCCCGGGGCAAGAGACCCAGTACTTC.

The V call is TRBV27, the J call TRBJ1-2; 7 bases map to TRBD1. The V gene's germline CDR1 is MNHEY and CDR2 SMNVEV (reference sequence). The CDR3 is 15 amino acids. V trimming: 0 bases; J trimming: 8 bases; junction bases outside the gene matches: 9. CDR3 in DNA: TGTGCCAGCAGTTTATCGAAAACAGGGGTGGTAGGCTACACCTTC. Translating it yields CASSLSKTGVVGYTF.

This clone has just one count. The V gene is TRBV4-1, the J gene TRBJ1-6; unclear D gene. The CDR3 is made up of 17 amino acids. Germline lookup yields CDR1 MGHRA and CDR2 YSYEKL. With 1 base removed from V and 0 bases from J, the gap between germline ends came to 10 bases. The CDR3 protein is CASSQATVSSYNSPLHF. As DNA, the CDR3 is TGCGCCAGCAGCCAAGCTACCGTAAGCTCCTATAATTCACCCCTCCACTTT.

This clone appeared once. CDR3 sequence (DNA): TGTGCCAGCAGACGACTAGCGGGCGTCTCTGGGGCCAACGTCCTGACTTTC. It specifies CASRRLAGVSGANVLTF. J is TRBJ2-6 and V is TRBV7-6, with 10 positions matching TRBD2. The junction had 5 bases not matched to a gene; V was cut back by 6 bases and J by 0 bases. Germline CDR1 SGHVS, CDR2 FNYEAQ. The CDR3 runs 17 residues.

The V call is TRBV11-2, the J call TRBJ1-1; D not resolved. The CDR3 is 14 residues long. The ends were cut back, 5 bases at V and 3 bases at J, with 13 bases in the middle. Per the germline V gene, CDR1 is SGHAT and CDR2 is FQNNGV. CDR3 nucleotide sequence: TGTGCCAGCAGCAAATTAGTTAGCGACACTGAAGCTTTCTTT. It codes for CASSKLVSDTEAFF.

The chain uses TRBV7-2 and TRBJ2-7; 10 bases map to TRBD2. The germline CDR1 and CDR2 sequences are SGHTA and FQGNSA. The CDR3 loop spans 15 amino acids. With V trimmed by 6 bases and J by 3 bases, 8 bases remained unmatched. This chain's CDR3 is CASRIAGGGLYEQYF. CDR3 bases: TGTGCCAGCAGGATAGCGGGAGGAGGACTCTACGAGCAGTACTTC.

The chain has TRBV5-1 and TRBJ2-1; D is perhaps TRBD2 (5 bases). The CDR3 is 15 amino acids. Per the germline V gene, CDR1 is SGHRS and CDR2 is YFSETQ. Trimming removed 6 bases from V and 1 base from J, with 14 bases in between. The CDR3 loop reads CASTLTPGSYNEQFF. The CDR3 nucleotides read TGCGCCAGCACTCTAACACCGGGATCCTACAATGAGCAGTTCTTC.

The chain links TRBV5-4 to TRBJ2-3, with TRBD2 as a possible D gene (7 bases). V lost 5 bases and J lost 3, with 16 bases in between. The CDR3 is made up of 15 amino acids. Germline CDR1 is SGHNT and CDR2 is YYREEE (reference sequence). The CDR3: CASSSPGGATDTQYF. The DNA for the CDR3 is TGTGCCAGCAGTTCTCCTGGGGGGGCTACAGATACGCAGTATTTT.

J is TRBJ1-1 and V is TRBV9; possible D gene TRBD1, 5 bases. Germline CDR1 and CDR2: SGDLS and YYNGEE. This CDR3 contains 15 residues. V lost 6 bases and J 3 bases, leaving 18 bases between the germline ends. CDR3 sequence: CASTYGGCAYTEAFF. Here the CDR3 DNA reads TGTGCCAGCACCTACGGGGGGTGTGCGTACACTGAAGCTTTCTTT.

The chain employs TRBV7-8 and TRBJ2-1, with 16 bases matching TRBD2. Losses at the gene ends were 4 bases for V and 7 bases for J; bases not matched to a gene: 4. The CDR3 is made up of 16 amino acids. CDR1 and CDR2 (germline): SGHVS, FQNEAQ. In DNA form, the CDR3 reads TGTGCCAGCAGCTCGGGACTAGCGGGAGGGGGTAATGAGCAGTTCTTC. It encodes CASSSGLAGGGNEQFF.

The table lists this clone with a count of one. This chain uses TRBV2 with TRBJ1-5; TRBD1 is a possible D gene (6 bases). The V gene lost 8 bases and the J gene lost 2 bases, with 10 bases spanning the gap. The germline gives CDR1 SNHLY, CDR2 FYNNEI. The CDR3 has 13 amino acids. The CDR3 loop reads CASQGYGNQPQHF. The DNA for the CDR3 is TGTGCCAGCCAGGGGTATGGCAATCAGCCCCAGCATTTT.

The CDR3 DNA follows: TGTGCCAGCAGCCGGAATCAGGTGGAGACCCAGTACTTC. Protein: CASSRNQVETQYF. The rearrangement links TRBV11-2 to TRBJ2-5, with D unresolved. Trimming stripped 5 bases from V and 5 bases from J, with 12 bases between. This CDR3 region has 13 residues. CDR1 is SGHAT and CDR2 is FQNNGV in the germline V gene.

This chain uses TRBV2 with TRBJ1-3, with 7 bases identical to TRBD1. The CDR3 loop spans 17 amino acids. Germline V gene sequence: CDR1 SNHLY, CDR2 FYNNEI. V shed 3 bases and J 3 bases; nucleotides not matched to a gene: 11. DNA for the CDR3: TGTGCCAGCAGTGACGAGACAGGGATAAGTTTTGGAAACACCATATATTTT. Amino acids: CASSDETGISFGNTIYF. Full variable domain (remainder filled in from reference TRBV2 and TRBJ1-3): EPEVTQTPSHQVTQMGQEVILRCVPISNHLYFYWYRQILGQKVEFLVSFYNNEISEKSEIFDDQFSVERPDGSNFTLKIRSTKLEDSAMYFCASSDETGISFGNTIYFGEGSWLTVV.